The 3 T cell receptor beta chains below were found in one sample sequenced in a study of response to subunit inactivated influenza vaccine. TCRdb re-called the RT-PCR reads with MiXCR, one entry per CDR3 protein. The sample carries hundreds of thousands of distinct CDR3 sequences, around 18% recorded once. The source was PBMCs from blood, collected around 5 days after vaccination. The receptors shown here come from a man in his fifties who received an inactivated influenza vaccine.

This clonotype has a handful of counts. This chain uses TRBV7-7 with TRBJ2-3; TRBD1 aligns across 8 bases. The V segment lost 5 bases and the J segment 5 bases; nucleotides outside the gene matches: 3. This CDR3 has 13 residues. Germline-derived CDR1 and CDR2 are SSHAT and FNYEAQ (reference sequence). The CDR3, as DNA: TGTGCCAGCAGCGTTGACAGGGGAGATACGCAGTATTTT. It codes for CASSVDRGDTQYF.

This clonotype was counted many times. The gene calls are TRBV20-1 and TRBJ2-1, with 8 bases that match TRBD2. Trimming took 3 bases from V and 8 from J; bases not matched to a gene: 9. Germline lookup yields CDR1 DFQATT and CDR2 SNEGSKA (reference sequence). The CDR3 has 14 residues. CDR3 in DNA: TGCAGTGCTAGTCTACCGGGGGGGCGGGATGAGCAGTTCTTC. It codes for CSASLPGGRDEQFF.

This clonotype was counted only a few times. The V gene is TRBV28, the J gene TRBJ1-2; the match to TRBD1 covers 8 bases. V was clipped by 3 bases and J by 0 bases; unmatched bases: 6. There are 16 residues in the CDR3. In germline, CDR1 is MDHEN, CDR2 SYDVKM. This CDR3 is CASSLRQGQPNYGYTF. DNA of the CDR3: TGTGCCAGCAGTTTGCGACAGGGGCAACCTAACTATGGCTACACCTTC.